This passage covers 28 T cell receptor beta chains from one sample sequenced in a study of OX40 agonist ivuxolimab in advanced cancers. Clones were sequenced by immunoSEQ multiplex PCR, and TCRdb holds only the in-frame ones, with some missing. Among approximately 30,000 clones listed, less than 90% were seen once. The sample in question was CD4+ or CD8+ T cells sorted from blood, obtained in a trial of the OX40 agonist ivuxolimab. Every receptor here comes from an adult with an advanced solid tumor such as melanoma, head and neck, liver or kidney cancer.

This clone came up a few times. V is TRBV10-3 and J is TRBJ2-7; no reliable D call. The CDR3 has 11 residues. The ends were cut back, 7 bases at V and 5 bases at J, with 9 bases in the middle. The V gene's germline CDR1 is ENHRY and CDR2 SYGVKD. The CDR3 nucleotides are TGTGCCATCACCACGAACAACGAGCAGTACTTC. Encoded protein: CAITTNNEQYF.

The chain employs TRBV7-9 and TRBJ2-7, with TRBD2 matching 9 bases. The CDR3 extends over 15 amino acids. V was pared by 5 bases and J by 2 bases, with 7 bases of the junction left unmatched. Germline V gene data show CDR1 as SEHNR and CDR2 as FQNEAQ (reference sequence). The CDR3 sequence is CASSLTSGATYEQYF. In DNA form, the CDR3 reads TGTGCCAGCAGCCTGACTAGCGGAGCCACCTACGAGCAGTACTTC.

The V call is TRBV9, the J call TRBJ1-2, with D possibly TRBD1 on 6 matching bases. With 4 bases removed from V and 7 bases from J, the gap between germline ends came to 14 bases. Germline V lookup: CDR1 SGDLS, CDR2 YYNGEE. The CDR3 extends over 13 amino acids. The CDR3 reads CASSSRQAFGYTF. CDR3 coding DNA: TGTGCCAGCAGCTCCCGACAGGCGTTTGGCTACACCTTC.

Only one count was recorded for this clone. The chain carries TRBV15 and TRBJ2-5; D may be TRBD1 or TRBD2 (5 bases each). The end of the DNA aligns better with TRBJ2-7, so the J call may be wrong. The CDR3 is made up of 15 amino acids. The germline gives CDR1 LNHNV, CDR2 YYDKDF (reference sequence). CDR3 nucleotides: TGTGCCACCAGCAGAGATAATGAGGGGAACAGCGAGCAGTACTTC. Its translation is CATSRDNEGNSEQYF.

The rearrangement links TRBV9 to TRBJ1-1; D gene unclear. Germline values: CDR1 SGDLS, CDR2 YYNGEE. V lost 4 bases and J 2 bases, leaving 9 bases between the germline ends. The CDR3 runs 13 residues. The CDR3 DNA sequence: TGTGCCAGCAGCCCCCAAGTAAACACTGAAGCTTTCTTT. Its protein is CASSPQVNTEAFF.

The DNA for the CDR3 is TGTGCCAGCAGTTACACAGGAGATAACACCGGGGAGCTGTTTTTT. This codes for CASSYTGDNTGELFF. The chain employs TRBV6-5 and TRBJ2-2, with a tentative D call TRBD1 (5 bases). From germline, CDR1 is MNHEY and CDR2 SVGAGI. V lost 2 bases, J lost 2 bases, and 9 bases lay in between. This CDR3 is built from 15 residues.

A single count supports this clone. The chain joins TRBV6-6 to TRBJ1-3; the D gene is possibly TRBD1 (5 bases). The CDR3 consists of 15 residues. Trimming removed 3 bases from V and 0 bases from J, with 9 bases in between. Germline V gene sequence: CDR1 MNHNY, CDR2 SVGAGI (reference sequence). For the CDR3, the DNA is TGTGCCAGCAGTTATCCGGGGCCCTCTGGAAACACCATATATTTT. It specifies CASSYPGPSGNTIYF.

This sequence joins TRBV5-1 and TRBJ1-1; 7 bases map to TRBD1. Germline values: CDR1 SGHRS, CDR2 YFSETQ. V trimming: 3 bases; J trimming: 3 bases; junction bases outside the gene matches: 2. The CDR3 runs 13 residues. The chain's CDR3 is CASSSRGDTEAFF. DNA of the CDR3: TGCGCCAGCAGCTCCAGGGGGGACACTGAAGCTTTCTTT.

This clone turned up a few times. The V gene is TRBV2, the J gene TRBJ2-7, with 13 positions matching TRBD2. This CDR3 region has 14 residues. The V gene end was trimmed by 7 bases and the J gene end by 6 bases; junction bases not matched to a gene: 6. Germline V gene sequence: CDR1 SNHLY, CDR2 FYNNEI. The CDR3 nucleotides read TGTGCCAGCATGGTCAGGACTAGCGGGAGCGAGCAGTACTTC. Translation: CASMVRTSGSEQYF.

The chain has TRBV6-5 and TRBJ2-7; D is unclear. V was pared by 2 bases and J by 7 bases, with 9 bases between. This CDR3 comprises 12 residues. Germline CDR1 and CDR2: MNHEY and SVGAGI. The CDR3 loop reads CASSYPGREQYF. In DNA, the CDR3 is TGTGCCAGCAGTTACCCCGGGCGGGAGCAGTACTTC.

The CDR3 coding sequence is TGTGCCAGCAGCGTAGACGGGGCCTACACAGATACGCAGTATTTT. It translates to CASSVDGAYTDTQYF. The chain couples TRBV9 to TRBJ2-3; D is possibly TRBD1 or TRBD2 (5 bases each). The CDR3 runs to 15 residues. Per germline, CDR1 SGDLS and CDR2 YYNGEE. Trimming stripped 0 bases from V and 2 bases from J, with 10 bases between.

This clone was seen just once. The chain joins TRBV7-6 to TRBJ2-7, with TRBD1 matching 9 bases. The CDR3 is 14 amino acids. CDR1 SGHVS and CDR2 FNYEAQ come from the germline V gene. J was trimmed by 2 bases and V by 7 bases; bases with no gene match: 6. The CDR3 region has the DNA TGTGCCAGCACCCCGGGGACAGGGCCCTACGAGCAGTACTTC. This translates into CASTPGTGPYEQYF.

J is TRBJ1-2 and V is TRBV2, with D possibly being TRBD1 (6 bases). The CDR3 sequence is 15 residues long. The germline V gene encodes CDR1 SNHLY and CDR2 FYNNEI. The V end was cut by 3 bases, the J end by 3 bases, with 14 bases between. The CDR3 loop is CASSETGPGYYGYTF. CDR3 in DNA: TGTGCCAGCAGTGAGACAGGCCCCGGGTACTATGGCTACACCTTC.

CDR3 loop: CASSPTGTNYGYTF. CDR3 nucleotide sequence: TGTGCCAGCAGCCCGACCGGGACTAACTATGGCTACACCTTC. This chain uses TRBV9 with TRBJ1-2; D gene uncertain. Germline CDR1 reads SGDLS; CDR2 reads YYNGEE. Between the trimmed V and J ends, which lost 4 bases and 0 bases, there was a span of 10 bases. This CDR3 is 14 amino acids long.

This sequence joins TRBV5-5 and TRBJ2-7; D not resolved. This CDR3 contains 14 residues. Trimming pared 0 bases from V and 2 bases from J, leaving 9 bases between. Germline lookup yields CDR1 SGHKS and CDR2 YYEKEE (reference sequence). CDR3 nucleotide sequence: TGTGCCAGCAGCTTGGCCGCCAGGACCTACGAGCAGTACTTC. Protein: CASSLAARTYEQYF.

The chain is built from TRBV5-5 and TRBJ2-7; D is uncertain. CDR1 SGHKS and CDR2 YYEKEE come from the germline V gene (reference sequence). V dropped 0 bases and J dropped 2 bases, with 12 bases sitting between them. This CDR3 comprises 15 residues. CDR3: CASSLAQDTPYEQYF. CDR3 coding DNA: TGTGCCAGCAGCTTGGCCCAAGACACTCCCTACGAGCAGTACTTC.

This chain joins TRBV27 and TRBJ2-7; D ambiguous. From germline, CDR1 is MNHEY and CDR2 SMNVEV (reference sequence). V dropped 4 bases and J dropped 2 bases, with 9 bases sitting between them. The CDR3 is 13 residues long. In DNA form, the CDR3 reads TGTGCCAGCAGTTCGGGTTACGCCTACGAGCAGTACTTC. Amino acid sequence: CASSSGYAYEQYF.

The rearrangement links TRBV2 to TRBJ2-5, with 10 bases identical to TRBD2. This CDR3 is 14 amino acids long. The ends lost 5 bases at V and 5 bases at J; junction bases unmatched: 5. CDR1 and CDR2 (germline): SNHLY, FYNNEI. The CDR3 DNA follows: TGTGCCAGCAGTAGCGGGAGGGCCGAGGAGACCCAGTACTTC. Its protein product is CASSSGRAEETQYF.

The gene calls are TRBV13 and TRBJ2-7, with D maybe TRBD2 (6 bases). Germline V gene sequence: CDR1 PRHDT, CDR2 FYEKMQ (reference sequence). This CDR3 contains 14 residues. Trimming left V 7 bases short and J 4 bases short, with 17 bases between. This CDR3 is CASTQHGTSYEQYF. The CDR3 coding sequence is TGTGCCAGCACCCAACACGGGACTTCTTACGAGCAGTACTTC.

This chain uses TRBV7-9 with TRBJ1-2; TRBD1 is a possible D gene (6 bases). The germline CDR1 and CDR2 sequences are SEHNR and FQNEAQ (reference sequence). This CDR3 comprises 15 residues. The V end lost 8 bases, the J end lost 5 bases, and 21 bases lay between the germline ends. CDR3 protein: CASDRPGGYRYGYTF. CDR3 DNA: TGTGCCAGCGATCGTCCTGGGGGCTACCGATATGGCTACACCTTC.

This chain links TRBV7-3 with TRBJ2-1, with TRBD2 as a possible D gene (5 bases). CDR1 and CDR2 from the germline V gene are SGHTA and FQGTGA. CDR3 length: 15 residues. V lost 1 base to trimming and J lost 3 bases, with 10 bases between them. CDR3 loop: CASSLSAGYYNEQFF. The CDR3 DNA sequence: TGTGCCAGCAGCTTAAGTGCGGGTTACTACAATGAGCAGTTCTTC. The whole variable domain, filled in from reference TRBV7-3 and TRBJ2-1, reads GAGVSQTPSNKVTEKGKYVELRCDPISGHTALYWYRQSLGQGPEFLIYFQGTGAADDSGLPNDRFFAVRPEGSVSTLKIQRTERGDSAVYLCASSLSAGYYNEQFFGPGTRLTVL.

V and J are TRBV4-1 and TRBJ2-3, with 8 bases lining up with TRBD2. J was trimmed by 3 bases and V by 0 bases; bases with no gene match: 5. This CDR3 spans 16 amino acids. Germline values: CDR1 MGHRA, CDR2 YSYEKL. Here the CDR3 reads CASSQDGIAGTDTQYF. CDR3 coding DNA: TGCGCCAGCAGCCAAGATGGTATAGCGGGAACAGATACGCAGTATTTT.

This chain uses TRBV29-1 with TRBJ2-7, with D perhaps being TRBD1 or TRBD2 (5 bases each). This CDR3 is built from 13 residues. V shed 6 bases and J shed 0 bases, with 12 bases lying between them. In germline, CDR1 is SQVTM, CDR2 ANQGSEA. DNA for the CDR3: TGCAGCGTACCGGGGCTTAGCTCCTACGAGCAGTACTTC. This translates into CSVPGLSSYEQYF.

This sequence joins TRBV4-1 and TRBJ2-1, with a possible D match to TRBD1 (7 bases). Germline V CDR1 and CDR2: MGHRA, YSYEKL. Trimming took off 0 bases at V and 3 bases at J, with 21 bases between the two ends. The CDR3 covers 19 residues. CDR3 protein: CASSQEGGQSGGIYNEQFF. The CDR3 DNA sequence: TGCGCCAGCAGCCAAGAGGGGGGACAGTCTGGGGGAATCTACAATGAGCAGTTCTTC.

This chain connects TRBV6-1 to TRBJ2-5, with D perhaps TRBD1 (5 bases). The length of the CDR3 is 15 residues. Trimming stripped 7 bases from V and 5 bases from J, with 20 bases between. Looked up from germline, CDR1 is MNHNS and CDR2 is SASEGT. In DNA, the CDR3 is TGTGCCAGCACCCAAGCCCCAGCCAAGGGGGAGACCCAGTACTTC. Protein: CASTQAPAKGETQYF.

V is TRBV9 and J is TRBJ2-5, with D tentatively TRBD1 (6 bases). The DNA end lines up better with TRBJ2-7; the J call may be wrong. The CDR3 runs 16 residues. The V gene's germline CDR1 is SGDLS and CDR2 YYNGEE. CDR3 DNA: TGTGCCAGCAGCCCATCCCCAGGACAGAGCTCCTACGAGCAGTACTTC. It yields the protein CASSPSPGQSSYEQYF.

The rearrangement uses TRBV6-4 and TRBJ2-2, with D maybe TRBD1 (5 bases). The V end lost 6 bases, the J end lost 3 bases, and 8 bases lay between the germline ends. Germline CDR1 is MRHNA and CDR2 is SNTAGT. The CDR3 length is 13 residues. This CDR3 reads CASRGRDTGELFF. The DNA of the CDR3 is TGTGCCAGCAGGGGGCGAGACACCGGGGAGCTGTTTTTT.

V gene TRBV11-2 combines with J gene TRBJ2-7, with 8 bases aligning to TRBD2. J lost 4 bases, V lost 1 base, and 3 bases had no gene match. Germline V gives CDR1 SGHAT, CDR2 FQNNGV. CDR3 size: 14 residues. The CDR3 spells CASSLAGGKYEQYF. The CDR3 coding sequence is TGTGCCAGCAGCTTAGCGGGGGGGAAGTACGAGCAGTACTTC.